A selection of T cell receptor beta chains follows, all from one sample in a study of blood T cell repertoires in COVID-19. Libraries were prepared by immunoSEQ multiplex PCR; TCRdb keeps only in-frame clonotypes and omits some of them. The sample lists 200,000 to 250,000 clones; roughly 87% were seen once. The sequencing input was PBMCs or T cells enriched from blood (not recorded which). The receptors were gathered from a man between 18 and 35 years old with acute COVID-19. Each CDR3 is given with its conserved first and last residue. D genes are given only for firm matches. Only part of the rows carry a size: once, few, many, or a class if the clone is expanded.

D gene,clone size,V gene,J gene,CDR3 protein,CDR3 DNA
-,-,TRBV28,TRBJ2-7,CASSSPAGLIYEQYF,TGTGCCAGCAGTTCCCCAGCGGGTCTTATCTACGAGCAGTACTTC
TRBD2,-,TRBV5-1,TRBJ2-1,CASSVGTTQDEQFF,TGCGCCAGCAGCGTTGGGACTACCCAAGATGAGCAGTTCTTC
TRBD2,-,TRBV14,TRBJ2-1,CASSRAGLKGNEQFF,TGTGCCAGCAGCCGAGCGGGACTTAAGGGCAATGAGCAGTTCTTC
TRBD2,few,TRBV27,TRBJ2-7,CASSSGRDEQYF,TGTGCCAGCAGTTCGGGGAGGGACGAGCAGTACTTC
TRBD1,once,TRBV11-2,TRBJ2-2,CASSFPGQGRAGELFF,TGTGCCAGCAGCTTCCCGGGACAGGGGCGTGCCGGGGAGCTGTTTTTT
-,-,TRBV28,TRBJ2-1,CASSSGQVNTNEQFF,TGTGCCAGCAGTTCTGGCCAGGTTAACACCAATGAGCAGTTCTTC
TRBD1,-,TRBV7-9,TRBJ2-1,CASSPDRGLYNEQFF,TGTGCCAGCAGCCCGGACAGGGGGTTATACAATGAGCAGTTCTTC
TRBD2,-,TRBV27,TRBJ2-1,CASRLAGGPENEQFF,TGTGCCAGCAGGCTAGCGGGAGGGCCGGAGAATGAGCAGTTCTTC
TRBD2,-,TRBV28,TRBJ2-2,CASSIAGLAGGNTGELFF,TGTGCCAGCAGTATCGCAGGACTAGCGGGAGGGAACACCGGGGAGCTGTTTTTT
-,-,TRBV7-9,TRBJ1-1,CASSHPGVPDTEAFF,TGTGCCAGCAGCCACCCGGGAGTCCCGGACACTGAAGCTTTCTTT
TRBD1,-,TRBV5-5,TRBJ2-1,CASTVRQGTSYNEQFF,TGTGCCAGCACCGTGAGACAGGGAACAAGCTACAATGAGCAGTTCTTC
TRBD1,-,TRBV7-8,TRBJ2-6,CASSLPRGRVPPGANVLTF,TGTGCCAGCAGCTTACCCAGGGGGCGGGTTCCCCCTGGGGCCAACGTCCTGACTTTC
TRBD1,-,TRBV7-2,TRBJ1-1,CASSLGPGTGGWGTEAFF,TGTGCCAGCAGCTTAGGTCCCGGGACAGGGGGCTGGGGCACTGAAGCTTTCTTT
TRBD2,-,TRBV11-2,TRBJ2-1,CASRQLAGAYNEQFF,TGTGCCAGCAGGCAACTAGCGGGGGCCTACAATGAGCAGTTCTTC
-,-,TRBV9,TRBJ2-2,CASSVGTSFTGELFF,TGTGCCAGCAGCGTAGGCACTAGTTTCACCGGGGAGCTGTTTTTT
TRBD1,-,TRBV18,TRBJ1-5,CASSPKTGVLEPQHF,TGTGCCAGCTCACCTAAAACAGGGGTTTTAGAGCCCCAGCATTTT
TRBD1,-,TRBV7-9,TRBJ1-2,CASSRRDRATYGYTF,TGTGCCAGCAGCCGCCGGGACAGAGCTACCTATGGCTACACCTTC
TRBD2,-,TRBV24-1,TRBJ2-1,CATSDAGVGQFF,TGTGCCACCAGTGATGCGGGAGTCGGGCAGTTCTTC
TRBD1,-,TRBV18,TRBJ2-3,CASRHRDRTDTQYF,TGTGCCAGTCGACACCGGGACAGAACAGATACGCAGTATTTT
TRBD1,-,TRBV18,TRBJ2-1,CASTGTGDRDEQFF,TGTGCCAGCACCGGGACAGGGGATCGGGATGAGCAGTTCTTC
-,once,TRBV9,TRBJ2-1,CASSASSREQFF,TGTGCCAGCAGCGCTAGTAGCCGTGAGCAGTTCTTC
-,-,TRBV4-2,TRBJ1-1,CASSPRDFTEAFF,TGTGCCAGCAGCCCCAGGGACTTCACTGAAGCTTTCTTT
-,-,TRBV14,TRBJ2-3,CASSQSSADTQYF,TGTGCCAGCAGCCAATCCTCAGCAGATACGCAGTATTTT
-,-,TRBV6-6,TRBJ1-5,CASSPAGFGNQPQHF,TGTGCCAGCAGCCCCGCAGGGTTCGGGAATCAGCCCCAGCATTTT
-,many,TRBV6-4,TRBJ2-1,CASSDELAPPREQFF,TGTGCCAGCAGTGACGAACTAGCCCCCCCACGTGAGCAGTTCTTC
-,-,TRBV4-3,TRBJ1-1,CASSQVAGNTEAFF,TGCGCCAGCAGCCAAGTTGCAGGGAACACTGAAGCTTTCTTT
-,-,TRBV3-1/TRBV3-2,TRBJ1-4,CASSQGSLSTEKLFF,TGTGCCAGCAGCCAAGGATCCCTCAGTACTGAAAAACTGTTTTTT
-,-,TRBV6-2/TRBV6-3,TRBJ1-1,CASSPWTVGTEAFF,TGTGCCAGCAGTCCCTGGACAGTTGGTACTGAAGCTTTCTTT
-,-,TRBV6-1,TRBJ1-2,CASSEASYRTDLSNYGYTF,TGTGCCAGCAGTGAAGCATCTTACCGGACAGACTTATCTAACTATGGCTACACCTTC
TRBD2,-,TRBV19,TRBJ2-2,CASSEGTSGTNTGELFF,TGTGCCAGTAGTGAGGGGACTAGCGGGACGAACACCGGGGAGCTGTTTTTT
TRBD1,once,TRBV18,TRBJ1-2,CASSQTGQGSGYTF,TGTGCCAGCTCACAGACGGGACAGGGATCTGGCTACACCTTC
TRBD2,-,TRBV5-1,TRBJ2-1,CASSYTGTTVNEQFF,TGCGCCAGCAGCTATACCGGGACTACTGTAAATGAGCAGTTCTTC
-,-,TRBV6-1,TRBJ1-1,CASSESKGDPEAFF,TGTGCCAGCAGTGAAAGTAAGGGGGACCCTGAAGCTTTCTTT
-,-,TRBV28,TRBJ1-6,CASSFRLRDSPLHF,TGTGCCAGCAGTTTTAGGCTACGGGATTCACCCCTCCACTTT
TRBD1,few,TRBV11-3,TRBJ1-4,CASKLPDRGEKLFF,TGTGCCAGCAAACTACCGGACAGGGGTGAAAAACTGTTTTTT
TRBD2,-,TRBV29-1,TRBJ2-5,CSVVTGGTQYF,TGCAGCGTTGTAACGGGGGGGACCCAGTACTTC
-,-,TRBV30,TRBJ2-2,CAWSGPSQSHTGELFF,TGTGCCTGGAGTGGGCCTAGCCAAAGTCACACCGGGGAGCTGTTTTTT
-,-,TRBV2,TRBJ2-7,CASSEGPGSLYEQYF,TGTGCCAGCAGTGAAGGTCCCGGTAGTCTCTACGAGCAGTACTTC
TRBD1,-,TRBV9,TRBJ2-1,CASSPQSFGQGSSYNEQFF,TGTGCCAGCAGCCCCCAGTCGTTTGGACAGGGCAGCTCCTACAATGAGCAGTTCTTC
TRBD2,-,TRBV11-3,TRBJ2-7,CASSPGLAGGTSQYF,TGTGCCAGCAGCCCCGGACTAGCGGGTGGTACGTCGCAGTACTTC
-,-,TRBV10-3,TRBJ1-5,CAISESVTAYQPQHF,TGTGCCATCAGTGAGTCTGTGACAGCCTATCAGCCCCAGCATTTT
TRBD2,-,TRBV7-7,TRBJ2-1,CASSQGTIKYNEQFF,TGTGCTAGCAGCCAAGGGACTATAAAATACAATGAGCAGTTCTTC
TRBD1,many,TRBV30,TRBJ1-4,CAWRVRTGANEKLFF,TGTGCCTGGCGAGTACGGACAGGGGCTAATGAAAAACTGTTTTTT
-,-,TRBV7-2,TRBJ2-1,CASSLDRVNEQFF,TGTGCCAGCAGCTTAGACAGGGTAAATGAGCAGTTCTTC
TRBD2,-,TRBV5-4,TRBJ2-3,CASSLDFSGSTDTQYF,TGTGCCAGCAGCTTGGATTTTAGCGGGAGCACAGATACGCAGTATTTT
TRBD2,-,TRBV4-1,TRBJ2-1,CASSQLPRELYNEQFF,TGCGCCAGCAGCCAACTACCGCGGGAGTTGTACAATGAGCAGTTCTTC
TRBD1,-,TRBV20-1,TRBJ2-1,CSASTGDYNEQFF,TGCAGTGCGAGTACAGGGGACTACAATGAGCAGTTCTTC
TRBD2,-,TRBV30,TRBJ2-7,CAWSASSGSSYEQYF,TGTGCCTGGAGTGCATCTAGCGGGAGCTCCTACGAGCAGTACTTC
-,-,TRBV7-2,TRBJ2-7,CASSGGFRGSSYEQYF,TGTGCCAGCAGCGGAGGTTTCCGGGGTAGCTCCTACGAGCAGTACTTC
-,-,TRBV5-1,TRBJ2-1,CASSPARRDYNEQFF,TGCGCCAGCAGCCCTGCGAGAAGAGATTACAATGAGCAGTTCTTC
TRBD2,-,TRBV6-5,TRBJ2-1,CASSYSSGRVEQFF,TGTGCCAGCAGTTACTCTAGCGGGAGGGTTGAGCAGTTCTTC
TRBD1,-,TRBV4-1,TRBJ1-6,CASSQDRDRGSSYNSPLHF,TGCGCCAGCAGCCAAGATCGGGACAGGGGAAGCTCCTATAATTCACCCCTCCACTTT
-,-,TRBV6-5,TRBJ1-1,CASSYRPHLNTEAFF,TGTGCCAGCAGTTACCGCCCCCACTTAAACACTGAAGCTTTCTTT
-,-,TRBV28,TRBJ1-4,CASSRRKKLFF,TGTGCCAGCAGCCGGAGGAAGAAACTGTTTTTT
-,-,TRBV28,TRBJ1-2,CASSPLSVYGYTF,TGTGCCAGCAGTCCCCTTAGCGTATATGGCTACACCTTC